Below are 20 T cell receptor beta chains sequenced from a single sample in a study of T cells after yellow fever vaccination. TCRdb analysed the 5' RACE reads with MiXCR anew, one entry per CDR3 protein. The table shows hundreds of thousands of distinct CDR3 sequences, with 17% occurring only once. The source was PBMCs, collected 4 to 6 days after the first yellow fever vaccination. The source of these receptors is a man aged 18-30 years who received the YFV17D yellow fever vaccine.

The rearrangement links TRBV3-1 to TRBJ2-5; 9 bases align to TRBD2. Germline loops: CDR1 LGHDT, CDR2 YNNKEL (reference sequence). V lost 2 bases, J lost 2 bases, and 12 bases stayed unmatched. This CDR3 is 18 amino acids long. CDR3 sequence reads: CASSQTASGVTGQETQYF. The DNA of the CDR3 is TGTGCCAGCAGCCAAACGGCTAGCGGGGTCACGGGACAAGAGACCCAGTACTTC.

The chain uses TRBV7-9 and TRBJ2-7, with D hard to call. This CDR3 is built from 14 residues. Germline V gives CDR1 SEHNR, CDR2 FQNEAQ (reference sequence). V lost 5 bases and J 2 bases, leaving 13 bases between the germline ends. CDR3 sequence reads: CASSLPLGAYEQYF. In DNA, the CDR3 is TGTGCCAGCAGCCTGCCTCTAGGAGCCTACGAGCAGTACTTC.

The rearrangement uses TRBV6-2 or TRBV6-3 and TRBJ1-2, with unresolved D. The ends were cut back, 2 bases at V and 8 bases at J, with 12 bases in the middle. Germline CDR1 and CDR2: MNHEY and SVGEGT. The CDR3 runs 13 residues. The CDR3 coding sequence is TGTGCCAGCAGTTACCAAGACGGATCCGGCTACACCTTC. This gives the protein CASSYQDGSGYTF.

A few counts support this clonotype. The CDR3 reads CASSSPSTGSYEQYF. The CDR3 region has the DNA TGTGCCAGCAGCTCCCCCTCGACAGGTTCCTACGAGCAGTACTTC. The genes are TRBV7-9 and TRBJ2-7; TRBD1 is a possible D gene (6 bases). The CDR3 is made up of 15 amino acids. Germline V CDR1 and CDR2: SEHNR, FQNEAQ (reference sequence). Trimming cost V 4 bases and J 1 base, with 14 bases left between them.

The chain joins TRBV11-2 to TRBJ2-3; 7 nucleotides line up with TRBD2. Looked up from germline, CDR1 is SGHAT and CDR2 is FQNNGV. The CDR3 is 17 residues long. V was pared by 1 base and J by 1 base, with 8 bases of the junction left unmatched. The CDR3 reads CASSLVASSGGTDTQYF. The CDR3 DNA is TGTGCCAGCAGCTTAGTTGCGTCTAGCGGAGGCACAGATACGCAGTATTTT.

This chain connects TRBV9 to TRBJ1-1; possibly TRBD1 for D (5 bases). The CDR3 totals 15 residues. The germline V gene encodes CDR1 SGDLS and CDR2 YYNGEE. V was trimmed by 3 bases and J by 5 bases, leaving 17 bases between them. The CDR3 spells CASSDDSDPRTEAFF. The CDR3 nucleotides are TGTGCCAGCAGCGACGACAGTGACCCTAGGACTGAAGCTTTCTTT.

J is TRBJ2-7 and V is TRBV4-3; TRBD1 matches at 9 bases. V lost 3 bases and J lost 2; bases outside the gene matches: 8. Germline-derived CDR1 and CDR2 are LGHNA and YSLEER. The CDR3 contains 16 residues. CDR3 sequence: CASSHGPGTGPYEQYV. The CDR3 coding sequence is TGCGCCAGCAGCCACGGACCCGGGACAGGGCCCTACGAGCAGTACGTC.

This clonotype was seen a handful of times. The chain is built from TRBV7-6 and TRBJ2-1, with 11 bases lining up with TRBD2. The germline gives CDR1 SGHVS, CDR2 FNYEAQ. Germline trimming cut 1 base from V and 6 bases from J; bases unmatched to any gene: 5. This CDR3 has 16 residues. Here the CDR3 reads CASSLEYSGGANEQFF. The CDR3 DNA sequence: TGTGCCAGCAGCTTAGAATATAGCGGGGGGGCCAATGAGCAGTTCTTC.

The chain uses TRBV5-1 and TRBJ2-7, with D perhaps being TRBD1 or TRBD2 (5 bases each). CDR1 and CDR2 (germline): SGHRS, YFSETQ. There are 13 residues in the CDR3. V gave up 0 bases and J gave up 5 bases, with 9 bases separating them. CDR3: CASSLAGTHEQYF. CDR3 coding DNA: TGCGCCAGCAGCTTGGCAGGGACCCACGAGCAGTACTTC. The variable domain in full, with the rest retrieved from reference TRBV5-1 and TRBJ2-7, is KAGVTQTPRYLIKTRGQQVTLSCSPISGHRSVSWYQQTPGQGLQFLFEYFSETQRNKGNFPGRFSGRQFSNSRSEMNVSTLELGDSALYLCASSLAGTHEQYFGPGTRLTVT.

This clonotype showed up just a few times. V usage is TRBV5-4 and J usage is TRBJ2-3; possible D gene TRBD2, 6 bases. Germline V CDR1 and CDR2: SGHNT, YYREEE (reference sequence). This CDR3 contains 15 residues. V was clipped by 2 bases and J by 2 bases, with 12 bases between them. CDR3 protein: CASSFKGTFTDTQYF. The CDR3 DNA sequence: TGTGCCAGCAGCTTTAAAGGGACTTTCACAGATACGCAGTATTTT.

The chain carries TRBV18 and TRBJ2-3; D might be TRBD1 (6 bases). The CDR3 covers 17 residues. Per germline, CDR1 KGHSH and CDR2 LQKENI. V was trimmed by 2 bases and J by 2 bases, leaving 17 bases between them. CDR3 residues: CASSPNSGTTITDTQYF. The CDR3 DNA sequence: TGTGCCAGCTCACCAAATTCCGGGACAACCATCACAGATACGCAGTATTTT.

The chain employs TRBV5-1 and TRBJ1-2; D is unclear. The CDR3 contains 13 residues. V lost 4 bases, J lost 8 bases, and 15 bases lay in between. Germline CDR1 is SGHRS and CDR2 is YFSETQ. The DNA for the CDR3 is TGCGCCAGCAGCCTCGGACGAAGCGACGGCTACACCTTC. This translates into CASSLGRSDGYTF.

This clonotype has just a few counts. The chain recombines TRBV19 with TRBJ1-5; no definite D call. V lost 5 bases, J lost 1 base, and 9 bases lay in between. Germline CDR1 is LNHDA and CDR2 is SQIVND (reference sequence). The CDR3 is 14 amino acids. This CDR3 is CASSFQASNQPQHF. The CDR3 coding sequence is TGTGCCAGTAGTTTTCAGGCAAGCAATCAGCCCCAGCATTTT.

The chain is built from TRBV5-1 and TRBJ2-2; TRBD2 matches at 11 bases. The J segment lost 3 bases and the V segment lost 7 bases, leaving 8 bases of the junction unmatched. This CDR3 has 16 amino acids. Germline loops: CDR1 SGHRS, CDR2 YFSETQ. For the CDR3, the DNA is TGCGCCAGCCGGGAACTAGCGGGGGTTCACACCGGGGAGCTGTTTTTT. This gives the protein CASRELAGVHTGELFF. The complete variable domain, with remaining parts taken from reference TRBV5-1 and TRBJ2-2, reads KAGVTQTPRYLIKTRGQQVTLSCSPISGHRSVSWYQQTPGQGLQFLFEYFSETQRNKGNFPGRFSGRQFSNSRSEMNVSTLELGDSALYLCASRELAGVHTGELFFGEGSRLTVL.

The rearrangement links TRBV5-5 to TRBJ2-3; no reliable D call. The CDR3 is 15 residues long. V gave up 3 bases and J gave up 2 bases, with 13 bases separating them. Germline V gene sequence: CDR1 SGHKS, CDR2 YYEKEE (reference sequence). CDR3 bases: TGTGCCAGCAGCTCCCAATACTTCCCCACAGATACGCAGTATTTT. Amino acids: CASSSQYFPTDTQYF. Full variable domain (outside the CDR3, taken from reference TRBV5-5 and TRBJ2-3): DAGVTQSPTHLIKTRGQQVTLRCSPISGHKSVSWYQQVLGQGPQFIFQYYEKEERGRGNFPDRFSARQFPNYSSELNVNALLLGDSALYLCASSSQYFPTDTQYFGPGTRLTVL.

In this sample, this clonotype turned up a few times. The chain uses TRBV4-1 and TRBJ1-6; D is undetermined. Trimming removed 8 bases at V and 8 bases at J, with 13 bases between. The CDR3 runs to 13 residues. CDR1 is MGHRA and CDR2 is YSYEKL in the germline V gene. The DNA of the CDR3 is TGCGCCAGCGCCGCCGGGATGGATTCACCCCTCCACTTT. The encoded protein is CASAAGMDSPLHF.

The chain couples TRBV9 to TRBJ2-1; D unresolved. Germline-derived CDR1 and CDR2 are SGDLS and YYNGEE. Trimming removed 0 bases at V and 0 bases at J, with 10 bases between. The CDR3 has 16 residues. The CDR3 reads CASSVGRISSYNEQFF. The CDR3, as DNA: TGTGCCAGCAGCGTAGGGAGAATCAGCTCCTACAATGAGCAGTTCTTC.

In DNA, the CDR3 is TGTGCCAGCAGCCCTAATGGGTTAGGGACCGGGGAGCTGTTTTTT. Its translation is CASSPNGLGTGELFF. J is TRBJ2-2 and V is TRBV7-2; D remains ambiguous. Germline CDR1 reads SGHTA; CDR2 reads FQGNSA. Trimming removed 5 bases from V and 5 bases from J, with 15 bases in between. This CDR3 comprises 15 residues.

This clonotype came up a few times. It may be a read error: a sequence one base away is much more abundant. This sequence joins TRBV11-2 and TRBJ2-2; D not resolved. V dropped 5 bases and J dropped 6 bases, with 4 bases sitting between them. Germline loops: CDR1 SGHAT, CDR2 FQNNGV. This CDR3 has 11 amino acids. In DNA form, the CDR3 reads TGTGCCAGCAGCCCCTCCGGGGAGCTGTTTTTT. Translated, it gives CASSPSGELFF. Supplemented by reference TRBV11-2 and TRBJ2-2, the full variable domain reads EAGVAQSPRYKIIEKRQSVAFWCNPISGHATLYWYQQILGQGPKLLIQFQNNGVVDDSQLPKDRFSAERLKGVDSTLKIQPAKLEDSAVYLCASSPSGELFFGEGSRLTVL.

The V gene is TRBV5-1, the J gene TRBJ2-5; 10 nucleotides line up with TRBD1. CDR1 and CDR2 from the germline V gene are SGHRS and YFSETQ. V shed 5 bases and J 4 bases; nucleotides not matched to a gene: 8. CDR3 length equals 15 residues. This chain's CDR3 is CASRYGTGDGETQYF. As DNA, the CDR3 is TGCGCCAGCAGGTATGGGACAGGGGATGGAGAGACCCAGTACTTC. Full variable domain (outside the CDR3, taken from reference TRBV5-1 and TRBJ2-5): KAGVTQTPRYLIKTRGQQVTLSCSPISGHRSVSWYQQTPGQGLQFLFEYFSETQRNKGNFPGRFSGRQFSNSRSEMNVSTLELGDSALYLCASRYGTGDGETQYFGPGTRLLVL.